Sequencing of this T cell receptor beta chain was carried out in a study of human T cells and chemical hapten exposure. TCRdb re-analysed the RACE reads in MiXCR, keeping a single row per CDR3 protein. The sample records tens of thousands of distinct CDR3 sequences, 11% being singletons. V lost 6 bases to trimming and J lost 5 bases; unmatched junction nucleotides: 5. This CDR3 comprises 13 residues. CDR1 is SGHRS, CDR2 YFSETQ, per germline. Time point: patch test 3, about 24 weeks after DPC sensitization. Treatment indicated: therapeutic diphenylcyclopropenone sensitization with weekly scalp DPC. This clonotype occurred many times.

The source material was whole blood, sampled in connection with sensitization to the hapten diphenylcyclopropenone (DPC). The chain carries TRBV5-1 and TRBJ1-2; 9 nucleotides match TRBD1. The TCR sequence derives from a woman aged 50 to 65 with alopecia areata. Some clones in this sample may be carry-over from other donors' samples. This CDR3 is CASTPGTGYGYTF. The CDR3 DNA is TGCGCCAGCACCCCCGGGACAGGGTATGGCTACACCTTC.